These T cell receptor beta chains were read from a single sample in a study of T cells in Graves' hyperthyroidism and ophthalmopathy. Each CDR3 protein is one row after TCRdb ran MiXCR on the multiplex PCR reads. The sample yields hundreds of thousands of distinct CDR3 sequences, about a sixth seen once. The sequenced material came from blood. All receptors come from a woman between 40 and 55 years old with Graves' ophthalmopathy. Each CDR3 is given with its conserved first and last residue. Each record gives: D gene, J gene, clone size, V gene, CDR3 length, CDR3 DNA, CDR3 protein. A D gene is named only where the DNA matches it firmly. A row's size may be missing; if present it is once, few, many or a size class.

. | TRBJ2-7 | . | TRBV28 | 14 | TGTGCCAGCAGTTTACCTGGACTCGCCTGCGAGCAGTACTTC | CASSLPGLACEQYF
. | TRBJ2-3 | many | TRBV2 | 14 | TGTGCCAGCAGTAAACAGGGATTCACAGATACGCAGTATTTT | CASSKQGFTDTQYF
TRBD1 | TRBJ2-1 | . | TRBV15 | 15 | TGTGCCACCGCCGCCGGGACAGGCTTTCCTAATGAGCAGTTCTTC | CATAAGTGFPNEQFF
. | TRBJ1-1 | many | TRBV30 | 15 | TGTGCCGGAGGAGGTGCAGGGCTTGTTGACACTGAAGCTTTCTTT | CAGGGAGLVDTEAFF
. | TRBJ1-3 | many | TRBV11-2 | 14 | TGTGCCAGCAGTCTCGGCCCGCTTTTCTACACCATATATTTT | CASSLGPLFYTIYF
. | TRBJ2-3 | few | TRBV28 | 14 | TGTGCCAGCAGTTTATATAGAGGGGTGAATACGCAGTATTTT | CASSLYRGVNTQYF
TRBD2 | TRBJ2-5 | many | TRBV10-3 | 14 | TGTGCCACCAGTACGGGCGGGAGGAGAGAGACCCAGTACTTC | CATSTGGRRETQYF
. | TRBJ1-1 | many | TRBV2 | 13 | TGTGCCAGCAGCGCATTATTAAACACTGAAGCTTTCTTT | CASSALLNTEAFF
TRBD2 | TRBJ2-1 | few | TRBV4-1 | 16 | TGCGCCAGCAGCCTGATTAGCGGGAGTTCCTACAATGAGCAGTTCTTC | CASSLISGSSYNEQFF
TRBD1 | TRBJ2-6 | many | TRBV7-3 | 18 | TGTGCCAGCAGCTTTGGGACAGGTCCGCCGACTGGGGCCAACGTCCTGACTTTC | CASSFGTGPPTGANVLTF
TRBD2 | TRBJ2-1 | many | TRBV20-1 | 20 | TGCAGTGCCTCCCACGGACTAGCGGGGGTCCCGGGTAGCTCCTACAATGAGCAGTTCTTC | CSASHGLAGVPGSSYNEQFF
. | TRBJ1-1 | . | TRBV28 | 13 | TGTGCCAGCGATCAGGCGACGAACACTGAAGCTTTCTTT | CASDQATNTEAFF
TRBD2 | TRBJ2-1 | many | TRBV20-1 | 15 | TGCAGTGCTAGTCAGACTAGCGGGAGGGGGCGTGAGCAGTTCTTC | CSASQTSGRGREQFF
. | TRBJ2-3 | many | TRBV7-7 | 15 | TGTGCTAGCAGCTTAGGGGTTGCCTACACAGATACGCAGTATTTT | CASSLGVAYTDTQYF
. | TRBJ2-1 | many | TRBV6-1 | 15 | TGTGCCAGCAGCGGGGCGGAAGCACATAGAGTTGAGCAGTTCTTC | CASSGAEAHRVEQFF
TRBD2 | TRBJ2-7 | many | TRBV2 | 19 | TGTGCCTTTCTCCCTGTGGGGGCCCCGGGAAGCGGGAGCTCCTACGAGCAGTACTTC | CAFLPVGAPGSGSSYEQYF
. | TRBJ1-5 | . | TRBV20-1 | 14 | TGCAGTGCTAGAGAGGTAAAGGGGAATCAGCCCCAGCATTTT | CSAREVKGNQPQHF
. | TRBJ2-7 | many | TRBV20-1 | 12 | TGCAGTGCTAGAGGTTCGATATACGAGCAGTACTTC | CSARGSIYEQYF
. | TRBJ1-1 | few | TRBV6-6 | 15 | TGTGCCAGCAGTTACTCGGTGAAGCAGAACACTGAAGCTTTCTTT | CASSYSVKQNTEAFF
TRBD2 | TRBJ2-7 | . | TRBV10-3 | 16 | TGTGCCATCAGTGAATCGGCGGGAGAGCCGTTTGGCGAGCAGTACTTC | CAISESAGEPFGEQYF
. | TRBJ2-3 | many | TRBV5-5 | 14 | TGTGCCAGCAGCTTAGCCGCTGGGGCAGATACGCAGTATTTT | CASSLAAGADTQYF
. | TRBJ1-4 | . | TRBV20-1 | 13 | TGCAGTGCCAGCTCTGGGGGAGATGAAAAACTGTTTTTT | CSASSGGDEKLFF
TRBD1 | TRBJ2-7 | many | TRBV12-3/TRBV12-4 | 14 | TGTGCCAGCAGTTTAATGCAGGGGGCCTACGAGCAGTACTTC | CASSLMQGAYEQYF
. | TRBJ1-4 | many | TRBV15 | 15 | TGTGCCACCAGCAGAGCAGGCACAACTAATGAAAAACTGTTTTTT | CATSRAGTTNEKLFF
. | TRBJ2-7 | many | TRBV11-2 | 14 | TGTGCCAGCAGCTCCTTAAGTGGGAGCTACGAGCAGTACTTC | CASSSLSGSYEQYF
TRBD1 | TRBJ1-5 | few | TRBV19 | 16 | TGTGCCAGCCGCAGCCCCGGGACAGCTAGCAATCAGCCCCAGCATTTT | CASRSPGTASNQPQHF
TRBD1 | TRBJ1-5 | . | TRBV19 | 15 | TGTGCCAGTAGTAAGGTCAGGGGGCTAGGTCAGCCCCAGCATTTT | CASSKVRGLGQPQHF
. | TRBJ1-2 | few | TRBV20-1 | 13 | TGCAGTGCTCAAGACAGGAGCGGAGGTGGCTACACCTTC | CSAQDRSGGGYTF
. | TRBJ1-1 | many | TRBV20-1 | 14 | TGCAGTGCTAGAGATTGGCGGAGTGGTAATGAAGCTTTCTTT | CSARDWRSGNEAFF
TRBD2 | TRBJ2-3 | few | TRBV9 | 16 | TGTGCCAGCAGCGGACCTAGCGGGTCTAGCACAGATACGCAGTATTTT | CASSGPSGSSTDTQYF
. | TRBJ1-5 | . | TRBV2 | 12 | TGTGCCAGCAGTGGGAACAATCAGCCCCAGCATTTT | CASSGNNQPQHF
. | TRBJ1-2 | many | TRBV2 | 11 | TGTGCCAGCACGGGAAACTATGGCTACACCTTC | CASTGNYGYTF
. | TRBJ1-1 | . | TRBV7-2 | 14 | TGTGCCAGCAGCTTAGTAGAGGGGGGGACTGAAGCTTTCTTT | CASSLVEGGTEAFF
. | TRBJ2-5 | . | TRBV5-5 | 14 | TGTGCCAGCAGCTGGCGGGGAGGAGAAGAGACCCAGTACTTC | CASSWRGGEETQYF
TRBD1 | TRBJ1-1 | many | TRBV28 | 17 | TGTGCCAGCAGTTTAGACCAGGGGGATTTGAAGAACACTGAAGCTTTCTTT | CASSLDQGDLKNTEAFF
TRBD1 | TRBJ1-1 | . | TRBV29-1 | 14 | TGCAGCGTTCATATGATCGACAGGGACACTGAAGCTTTCTTT | CSVHMIDRDTEAFF
. | TRBJ2-7 | few | TRBV3-1 | 14 | TGTGCCAGCAGCCAGGGGACCGGGAGTGGCGAGCAGTACTTC | CASSQGTGSGEQYF